This TCR beta chain emerged from a study of T cell repertoires in cytomegalovirus infection. Study context: HLA-B-restricted CMV epitopes that are well studied were used alongside recently identified HLA-C-restricted ones. Indications of both CMV infection and matching HLA type were provided by public TCR beta signatures.

This clonotype was observed at least ten times. The target antigen is unknown. Study-wide findings and caveats: It was HLA-C-restricted CMV-specific TCR beta clonotypes that dominated the response ex vivo. Of the TCR beta families, the public ones yielded a cumulative frequency that identified carriers of CMV plus the relevant HLA.

The V gene lost 5 bases and the J gene lost 9 bases, with 14 bases spanning the gap. The germline CDR1 and CDR2 sequences are SGHTA and FQGNSA. The CDR3 sequence is 13 residues long. TCRdb called the reads again in MiXCR, with one record for every CDR3 protein. The profile shows 360,000 or so distinct CDR3 sequences, approximately 30% of them singletons. The TCR originated in a human donor in good health (CMV status not recorded). Some clones in this sample may be carry-over from other donors' samples. The material was cultured PBMCs, obtained from culture after CMV antigen stimulation. The V call is TRBV7-2, the J call TRBJ1-5; no clear D gene. The CDR3 is CASSPGHGRPQHF. CDR3 DNA: TGTGCCAGCAGCCCTGGCCATGGGAGGCCCCAGCATTTT.